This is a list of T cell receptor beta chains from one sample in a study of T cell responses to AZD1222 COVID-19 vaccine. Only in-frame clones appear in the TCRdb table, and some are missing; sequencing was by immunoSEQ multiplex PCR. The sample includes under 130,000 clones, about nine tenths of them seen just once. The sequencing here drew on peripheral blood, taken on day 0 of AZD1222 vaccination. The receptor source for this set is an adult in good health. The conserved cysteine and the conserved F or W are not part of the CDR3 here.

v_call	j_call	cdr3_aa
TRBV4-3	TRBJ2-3	ASSQSSGGGADTQY
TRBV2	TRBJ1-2	ASSDLGGSYGYT
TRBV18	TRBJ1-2	ASSPDQGYGYT
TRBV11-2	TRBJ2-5	ASSYPGVETQY
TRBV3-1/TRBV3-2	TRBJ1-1	ASSSRGGMNTEAF
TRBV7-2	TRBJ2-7	ASSSGGAVEQY
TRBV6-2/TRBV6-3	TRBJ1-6	ASSRTNDSPLH
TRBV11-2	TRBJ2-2	ASSPGTANTGELF
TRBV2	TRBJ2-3	AKQTSGATDTQY
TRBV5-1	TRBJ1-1	ASSLGPVNSEAF
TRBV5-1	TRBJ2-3	ASSLRTASTDTQY
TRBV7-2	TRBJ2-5	ASSLDWDRARETQY
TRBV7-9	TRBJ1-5	ASSHSTGDGNQPQH
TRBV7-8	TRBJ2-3	ASSIWDGSDTQY
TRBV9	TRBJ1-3	ASSPGADSGNTIY
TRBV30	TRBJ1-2	AWSTKGSYGYT
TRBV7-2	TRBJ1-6	ASSPNYSGSPLH
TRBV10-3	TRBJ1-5	AISDAGGFNQPQH
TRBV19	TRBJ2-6	ASSVGETGANVLT
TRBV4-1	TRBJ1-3	ASSLSDRGFGNTIY
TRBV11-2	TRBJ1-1	ASSIVRGTEAF
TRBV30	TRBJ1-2	AWSIGRGYT
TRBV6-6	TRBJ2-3	ASFIAESTDTQY
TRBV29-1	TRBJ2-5	SVGTSQETQY
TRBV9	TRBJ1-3	ASSVEGLTGNTIY
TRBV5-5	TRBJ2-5	ASSLAGDRVKTQY
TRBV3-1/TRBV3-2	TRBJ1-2	ASSLLVPQVGSVGYT
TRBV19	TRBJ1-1	ASSITGLTEAF
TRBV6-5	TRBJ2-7	ASSYGALDYEQY
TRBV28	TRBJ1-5	ASDLRDQPQH
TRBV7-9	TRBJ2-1	ASSSERQRGNEQF
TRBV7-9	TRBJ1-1	ASSLYPTANTEAF
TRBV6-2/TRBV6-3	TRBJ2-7	ASSRTSAYEQY
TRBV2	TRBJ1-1	ASGGSALGTEAF
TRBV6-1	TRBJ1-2	ASSEGVGQWVFGYT
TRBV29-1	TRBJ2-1	SAHRDRDYNEQF
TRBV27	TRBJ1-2	ASSPYRGQLNYGYT
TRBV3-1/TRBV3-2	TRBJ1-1	ASSQRTMNTEAF
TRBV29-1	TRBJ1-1	SVEDFLNTEAF
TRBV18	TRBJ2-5	ASSPHRDGTETQY
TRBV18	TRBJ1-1	ASSLGTANTEAF
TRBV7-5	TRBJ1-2	ARSPLGQQGGYT
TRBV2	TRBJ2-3	AISSSTDTQY
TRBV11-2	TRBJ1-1	ASSEWTGPLNTEAF
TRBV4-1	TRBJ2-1	ASSQGTGDYNEQF
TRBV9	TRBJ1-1	ASSVEWSGTEAF
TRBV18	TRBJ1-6	ASSPRSIGDTARNSPLH
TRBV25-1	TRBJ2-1	ASSEYPPSSYNEQF
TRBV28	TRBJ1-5	ASTSAGEGENQPQH
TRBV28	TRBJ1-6	ASRSYNSPLH
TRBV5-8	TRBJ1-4	ASSLGRQGGEKLF
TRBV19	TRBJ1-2	ASQGASVLGRHYGYT
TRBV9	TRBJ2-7	ASSVGGDGISYEQY
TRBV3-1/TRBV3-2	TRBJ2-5	ASSQADRETQY
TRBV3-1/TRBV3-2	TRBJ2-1	ASSQDPRLAGGRNEQF
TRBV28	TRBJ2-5	ASSYSDRLETQY
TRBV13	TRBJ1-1	ASSRGGLENTEAF
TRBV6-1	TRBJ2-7	ASSEYGVNDEQY
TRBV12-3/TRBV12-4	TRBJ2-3	ASRLPSTDTQY
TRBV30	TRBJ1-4	AWSQGMEEKLF